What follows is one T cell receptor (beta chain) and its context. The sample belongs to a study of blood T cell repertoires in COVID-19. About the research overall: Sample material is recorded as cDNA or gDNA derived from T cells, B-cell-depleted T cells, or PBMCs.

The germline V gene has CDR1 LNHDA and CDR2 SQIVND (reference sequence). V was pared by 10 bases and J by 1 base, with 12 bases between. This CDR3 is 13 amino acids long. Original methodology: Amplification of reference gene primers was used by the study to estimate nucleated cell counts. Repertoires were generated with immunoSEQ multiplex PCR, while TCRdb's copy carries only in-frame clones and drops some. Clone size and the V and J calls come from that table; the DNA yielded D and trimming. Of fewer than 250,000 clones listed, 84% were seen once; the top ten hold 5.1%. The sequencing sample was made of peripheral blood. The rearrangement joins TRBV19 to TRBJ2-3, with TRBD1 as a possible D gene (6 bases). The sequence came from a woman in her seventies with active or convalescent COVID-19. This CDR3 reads CATKAGGTDTQYF. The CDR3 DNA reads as TGTGCCACCAAAGCAGGGGGCACAGATACGCAGTATTTT.